A selection of T cell receptor beta chains follows, all from one sample in a study of T cell responses to AZD1222 COVID-19 vaccine. The method was immunoSEQ multiplex PCR; TCRdb's version includes in-frame clones alone and lacks a portion of them. The sample consists of about 140,000 clones, around 87% of them appearing once. The sample consisted of peripheral blood, taken on day 0 of AZD1222 vaccination. The source of these receptors is an adult in good health. The CDR3 runs from the conserved cysteine through the conserved F or W. D genes are given only for firm matches.

v_call: TRBV2
d_call: -
cdr3_aa: CASSESPGKNYGYTF

v_call: TRBV5-6
d_call: -
cdr3_aa: CASSSPPPRYQETQYF

v_call: TRBV18
d_call: -
cdr3_aa: CASRLTVNSPGTEAFF

v_call: TRBV11-2
d_call: TRBD2
cdr3_aa: CATRPTSGKETQYF

v_call: TRBV30
d_call: -
cdr3_aa: CAWSVRGFNSPLHF

v_call: TRBV27
d_call: TRBD2
cdr3_aa: CASSPSGNYNEQFF

v_call: TRBV19
d_call: -
cdr3_aa: CASTRGIGVQPQHF

v_call: TRBV10-3
d_call: -
cdr3_aa: CAISESTSPLHF

v_call: TRBV5-1
d_call: -
cdr3_aa: CASSLSGDPSPLHF

v_call: TRBV27
d_call: TRBD1
cdr3_aa: CASSPQGADGYTF

v_call: TRBV7-2
d_call: -
cdr3_aa: CASSYQGDYVGSPLHF

v_call: TRBV27
d_call: -
cdr3_aa: CASSPGLLYGYTF

v_call: TRBV7-8
d_call: -
cdr3_aa: CASSADGVSSEAFF

v_call: TRBV18
d_call: -
cdr3_aa: CASSPIRGNDYGYTF

v_call: TRBV11-3
d_call: -
cdr3_aa: CASSLEGGYEQYF

v_call: TRBV6-4
d_call: TRBD1
cdr3_aa: CASSDRPGQGPGGYTF

v_call: TRBV28
d_call: -
cdr3_aa: CASSRAGTLAYEQYF

v_call: TRBV18
d_call: -
cdr3_aa: CASSPPQGTPSYNEQFF

v_call: TRBV19
d_call: -
cdr3_aa: CASSSQGGQGNSPLHF

v_call: TRBV6-6
d_call: TRBD1
cdr3_aa: CASSWPGTADYGYTF

v_call: TRBV7-9
d_call: TRBD1
cdr3_aa: CASSSTGQLYEQYF

v_call: TRBV27
d_call: TRBD1
cdr3_aa: CASRLQGSNQPQHF

v_call: TRBV3-1/TRBV3-2
d_call: -
cdr3_aa: CASSQDPAGSKTQYF

v_call: TRBV10-2
d_call: -
cdr3_aa: CASSESKYVQGEPQHF

v_call: TRBV4-1
d_call: -
cdr3_aa: CASSLGQNTGELFF

v_call: TRBV19
d_call: -
cdr3_aa: CAITRGVGNTEAFF

v_call: TRBV4-2
d_call: TRBD2
cdr3_aa: CASSQDLAGEGDTQYF

v_call: TRBV4-1
d_call: -
cdr3_aa: CASSQGDLISGSHGYTF

v_call: TRBV5-5
d_call: TRBD2
cdr3_aa: CASSPLAGGVLETQYF

v_call: TRBV27
d_call: -
cdr3_aa: CASSLQTLGILGNTEAFF

v_call: TRBV25-1
d_call: -
cdr3_aa: CASSESGTTNEKLFF

v_call: TRBV28
d_call: -
cdr3_aa: CASIERGQPQHF

v_call: TRBV6-5
d_call: -
cdr3_aa: CASTKRGFYEQYF

v_call: TRBV5-4
d_call: -
cdr3_aa: CASSLWRGGRNEQFF

v_call: TRBV19
d_call: -
cdr3_aa: CASSKANQPQHF

v_call: TRBV4-1
d_call: -
cdr3_aa: CASSQDWGRSHQPQHF

v_call: TRBV7-9
d_call: TRBD1
cdr3_aa: CASSPGTGDIYGYTF

v_call: TRBV28
d_call: TRBD2
cdr3_aa: CASSLIRLARIGDTQYF

v_call: TRBV7-9
d_call: TRBD1
cdr3_aa: CATTRTGATVDEKLFF

v_call: TRBV6-2/TRBV6-3
d_call: TRBD1
cdr3_aa: CASSYGGTGIQPQHF

v_call: TRBV2
d_call: -
cdr3_aa: CASSLTDTQYF

v_call: TRBV5-1
d_call: -
cdr3_aa: CASSLAPGANVLTF

v_call: TRBV28
d_call: -
cdr3_aa: CASRPGGASTDTQYF

v_call: TRBV15
d_call: -
cdr3_aa: CATSRDLGGFDEQYF

v_call: TRBV18
d_call: -
cdr3_aa: CASSPGVNKETQYF